Shown below are 30 T cell receptor beta chains from a single sample sequenced in a study of T cells after yellow fever vaccination. In TCRdb, the 5' RACE reads were re-called with MiXCR into one record per CDR3 protein. The sample lists 200,000 to 250,000 distinct CDR3 sequences, 6% to 7.5% occurring once. The sample in question was CD4+ T cells sorted from PBMCs, obtained 15 days after the yellow fever booster vaccination. Source of these receptors: a man between 25 and 39 years old who received the YFV17D yellow fever vaccine.

This clonotype appeared many times. The chain has TRBV29-1 and TRBJ1-2; D call uncertain. This CDR3 contains 13 residues. The ends were cut back, 0 bases at V and 3 bases at J, with 8 bases in the middle. Germline CDR1 and CDR2: SQVTM and ANQGSEA. CDR3 region: CSVEDQLDYGYTF. CDR3 nucleotides: TGCAGCGTTGAAGACCAGTTGGACTATGGCTACACCTTC.

The V call is TRBV5-1, the J call TRBJ2-7; D gene unclear. Germline V lookup: CDR1 SGHRS, CDR2 YFSETQ. Trimming removed 7 bases from V and 4 bases from J, with 9 bases in between. This CDR3 region has 11 residues. CDR3 protein: CASGDGYEQYF. CDR3 DNA sequence: TGCGCCAGCGGAGACGGTTACGAGCAGTACTTC.

In this sample, this clonotype turned up a few times. The chain is built from TRBV12-3 or TRBV12-4 and TRBJ2-1; 12 nucleotides match TRBD2. The J segment lost 6 bases and the V segment lost 5 bases, leaving 17 bases of the junction unmatched. This CDR3 has 19 residues. This CDR3 reads CASSPSGGAIVGIFNEQFF. The CDR3 DNA follows: TGTGCCAGCAGTCCTAGCGGGGGGGCCATAGTGGGGATCTTCAATGAGCAGTTCTTC.

The V and J genes are TRBV27 and TRBJ2-7, with D maybe TRBD2 (6 bases). CDR3 size: 13 residues. Germline CDR1 reads MNHEY; CDR2 reads SMNVEV (reference sequence). With 6 bases removed from V and 3 bases from J, the gap between germline ends came to 12 bases. The CDR3 coding sequence is TGTGCCAGCAGGGAGGGGAGCGACTACGAGCAGTACTTC. Protein: CASREGSDYEQYF.

The gene calls are TRBV5-1 and TRBJ1-2, with unresolved D. The V end was cut by 4 bases, the J end by 4 bases, with 8 bases between. Germline CDR1 SGHRS, CDR2 YFSETQ. This CDR3 is 12 amino acids long. CDR3: CASSATIYGYTF. The CDR3 coding sequence is TGCGCCAGCAGCGCGACCATCTATGGCTACACCTTC.

The chain links TRBV29-1 to TRBJ2-2; D gene ambiguous. The V gene lost 6 bases and the J gene lost 6 bases, with 5 bases spanning the gap. CDR3 length equals 10 residues. Germline V gene lookup returns CDR1 SQVTM and CDR2 ANQGSEA. CDR3 coding DNA: TGCAGCGTCCGAGCCGGGGAGCTGTTTTTT. Its protein is CSVRAGELFF.

This clonotype has just a few counts. The V gene is TRBV7-9, the J gene TRBJ1-3; no reliable D call. Germline V gives CDR1 SEHNR, CDR2 FQNEAQ (reference sequence). V was trimmed by 1 base and J by 3 bases, leaving 4 bases between them. The CDR3 runs 13 residues. CDR3 protein: CASSLGIGNTIYF. Here the CDR3 DNA reads TGTGCCAGCAGCTTAGGGATTGGAAACACCATATATTTT.

This clonotype has a count of ten or more. V is TRBV6-2 or TRBV6-3 and J is TRBJ2-3, with D uncertain. This CDR3 has 15 amino acids. Germline V lookup: CDR1 MNHEY, CDR2 SVGEGT. V was cut by 5 bases and J by 0 bases, with 12 bases left in between. CDR3 protein: CASSEDGRSTDTQYF. DNA for the CDR3: TGTGCCAGCAGTGAGGACGGAAGAAGCACAGATACGCAGTATTTT.

The rearrangement joins TRBV7-2 to TRBJ2-7; D call uncertain. Germline CDR1 is SGHTA and CDR2 is FQGNSA. The length of the CDR3 is 13 residues. The V end was cut by 5 bases, the J end by 1 base, with 9 bases between. The CDR3 is CASSIAGSYEQYF. CDR3 DNA sequence: TGTGCCAGCAGCATCGCAGGTTCCTACGAGCAGTACTTC.

This clonotype was observed at least ten times. This chain uses TRBV28 with TRBJ2-2, with D possibly being TRBD1 (6 bases). Per the germline V gene, CDR1 is MDHEN and CDR2 is SYDVKM. The CDR3 totals 14 residues. Trimming shortened V by 4 bases and J by 5 bases, and 11 bases separated the two germline ends. CDR3 bases: TGTGCCAGCAGTTCCCCAGGGGAAACCGGGGAGCTGTTTTTT. Its protein product is CASSSPGETGELFF.

The rearrangement joins TRBV12-3 or TRBV12-4 to TRBJ1-3; unclear D gene. Deletions cut 6 bases from V and 0 bases from J, with 6 bases between. The CDR3 totals 13 residues. The CDR3 coding sequence is TGTGCCAGCAGGGCCAGCTCTGGAAACACCATATATTTT. This gives the protein CASRASSGNTIYF.

The genes are TRBV6-1 and TRBJ2-1; TRBD2 matches at 7 bases. This CDR3 contains 14 residues. With 5 bases clipped from V and 0 bases from J, the junction kept 1 base outside the gene matches. Germline values: CDR1 MNHNS, CDR2 SASEGT. The CDR3 reads CASSRGGSYNEQFF. In DNA, the CDR3 is TGTGCCAGCAGTCGCGGGGGCTCCTACAATGAGCAGTTCTTC.

The sample holds a few counts of this clonotype. The J gene is TRBJ2-7, the V gene TRBV2; D might be TRBD1 or TRBD2, each matching 6 bases. With 9 bases removed from V and 6 bases from J, the gap between germline ends came to 15 bases. Germline assignment: CDR1 SNHLY and CDR2 FYNNEI. The CDR3 has 12 amino acids. This chain's CDR3 is CASKTRGIEQYF. The CDR3 nucleotides are TGTGCCAGTAAGACTAGGGGGATCGAGCAGTACTTC. Full variable domain (missing parts from reference TRBV2 and TRBJ2-7): EPEVTQTPSHQVTQMGQEVILRCVPISNHLYFYWYRQILGQKVEFLVSFYNNEISEKSEIFDDQFSVERPDGSNFTLKIRSTKLEDSAMYFCASKTRGIEQYFGPGTRLTVT.

A remark on this clonotype: An end of the junction does not agree with germline; a read error may underlie this. The V call is TRBV7-2, the J call TRBJ2-5; 9 nucleotides line up with TRBD2. CDR1 and CDR2 (germline): SGHTA, FQGNSA. CDR3 length: 15 amino acids. The CDR3 sequence: CASSSRRLAEESQYF. In DNA, the CDR3 is TGTGCCAGCAGCTCACGCCGACTAGCGGAAGAGAGCCAGTACTTC.

There are many counts of this clonotype. The chain has TRBV7-2 and TRBJ2-5; D might be TRBD2 (6 bases). Germline V gives CDR1 SGHTA, CDR2 FQGNSA. The CDR3 is 13 residues long. V lost 5 bases, J lost 2 bases, and 9 bases lay in between. This CDR3 reads CASSRDLQETQYF. CDR3 DNA: TGTGCCAGCAGCAGGGACTTGCAAGAGACCCAGTACTTC. Based on the CDR3 plus reference TRBV7-2 and TRBJ2-5, the full variable domain is GAGVSQSPSNKVTEKGKDVELRCDPISGHTALYWYRQSLGQGLEFLIYFQGNSAPDKSGLPSDRFSAERTGGSVSTLTIQRTQQEDSAVYLCASSRDLQETQYFGPGTRLLVL.

The DNA of the CDR3 is TGTGCCAGCAGCCAAAGGGAATACGAGCAGTACTTC. It translates to CASSQREYEQYF. V is TRBV3-1 and J is TRBJ2-7; no clear D gene. Germline CDR1 reads LGHDT; CDR2 reads YNNKEL (reference sequence). CDR3 length: 12 residues. Trimming pared 2 bases from V and 4 bases from J, leaving 6 bases between.

V gene TRBV5-1 combines with J gene TRBJ2-7; the D gene is possibly TRBD1 (6 bases). From germline, CDR1 is SGHRS and CDR2 YFSETQ. The length of the CDR3 is 14 residues. Deletions cut 4 bases from V and 2 bases from J, with 13 bases between. The CDR3 region is CASSQIQGTYEQYF. The CDR3 nucleotides read TGCGCCAGCAGCCAGATACAGGGCACCTACGAGCAGTACTTC.

This clonotype was recorded at least ten times. The chain carries TRBV7-2 and TRBJ2-3; D is possibly TRBD1 or TRBD2 (5 bases each). This CDR3 spans 15 amino acids. Trimming cost V 5 bases and J 3 bases, with 15 bases left between them. CDR1 is SGHTA, CDR2 FQGNSA, per germline. The CDR3 protein is CASSLLAWGTDTQYF. CDR3 DNA: TGTGCCAGCAGCCTCCTAGCCTGGGGGACAGATACGCAGTATTTT.

In regard to this clonotype: A much larger clonotype is one base distant, so this may be a read error. This rearrangement joins TRBV20-1 to TRBJ1-5, with D uncertain. Trimming took off 3 bases at V and 7 bases at J, with 13 bases between the two ends. From germline, CDR1 is DFQATT and CDR2 SNEGSKA (reference sequence). The CDR3 consists of 13 residues. CDR3 protein: CSASRVEEQPQHF. CDR3 bases: TGCAGTGCTAGTCGGGTAGAGGAGCAGCCCCAGCATTTT.

The sample holds a few counts of this clonotype. This rearrangement joins TRBV20-1 to TRBJ2-6, with 7 bases that match TRBD2. With 3 bases clipped from V and 2 bases from J, the junction kept 1 base outside the gene matches. The CDR3 length is 14 residues. The germline gives CDR1 DFQATT, CDR2 SNEGSKA (reference sequence). The CDR3 reads CSARAGAGANVLTF. For the CDR3, the DNA is TGCAGTGCTAGGGCGGGGGCTGGGGCCAACGTCCTGACTTTC.

Notes on this clonotype: A read error may account for a junction end that differs from germline. The V call is TRBV15, the J call TRBJ2-7; D might be TRBD1 (8 bases). CDR3 length: 19 amino acids. CDR1 and CDR2 (germline): LNHNV, YYDKDF (reference sequence). The CDR3 nucleotides are TGTGCCACCAGCGGAGACAGGGGACCAACTAGCGAAATTTCCTACGAGCAGTACTTC. Its translation is CATSGDRGPTSEISYEQYF.

CDR3 protein: CASKRTSGVKETQYF. CDR3 DNA sequence: TGTGCCAGCAAACGGACTAGCGGGGTAAAAGAGACCCAGTACTTC. The chain uses TRBV3-1 and TRBJ2-5; TRBD2 aligns across 12 bases. The J segment lost 3 bases and the V segment lost 7 bases, leaving 6 bases of the junction unmatched. Looked up from germline, CDR1 is LGHDT and CDR2 is YNNKEL (reference sequence). CDR3 length equals 15 residues.

The chain couples TRBV12-3 or TRBV12-4 to TRBJ1-5; the D gene is possibly TRBD1 (5 bases). The CDR3 is 12 residues long. Trimming took 5 bases from V and 5 from J, leaving 7 bases between them. The CDR3 coding sequence is TGTGCCAGCAGTCAGGGTTATCAGCCCCAGCATTTT. The encoded protein is CASSQGYQPQHF.

This clonotype was found a few times. This chain connects TRBV6-2 or TRBV6-3 to TRBJ2-2, with 10 bases aligning to TRBD2. The CDR3 runs 15 residues. V shed 6 bases, J shed 4 bases, and the junction held 5 bases outside the gene matches. Germline V gene lookup returns CDR1 MNHEY and CDR2 SVGEGT. CDR3 in DNA: TGTGCCAGCAGGCCAGCGGGAGGGGGCACCGGGGAGCTGTTTTTT. Translating gives CASRPAGGGTGELFF.

This clonotype was counted many times. This sequence joins TRBV7-2 and TRBJ2-3, with a weak D call TRBD1 (5 bases). This CDR3 is built from 16 residues. Trimming removed 0 bases at V and 4 bases at J, with 14 bases between. The germline CDR1 and CDR2 sequences are SGHTA and FQGNSA. The chain's CDR3 is CASSLARWGRSDTQYF. CDR3 in DNA: TGTGCCAGCAGCTTAGCGCGGTGGGGCCGGTCAGATACGCAGTATTTT.

The genes are TRBV18 and TRBJ2-1; 13 bases line up with TRBD2. The V gene's germline CDR1 is KGHSH and CDR2 LQKENI. This CDR3 region has 18 residues. Trimming removed 4 bases from V and 14 bases from J; junction bases left unmatched: 20. The CDR3 here is CASSLLPTSQGLAGMEFF. CDR3 in DNA: TGTGCCAGCTCACTTCTCCCCACGAGTCAGGGACTAGCGGGAATGGAGTTCTTC.

A few counts support this clonotype. This chain joins TRBV6-1 and TRBJ1-1; no reliable D call. The CDR3 is 13 residues long. Germline V gives CDR1 MNHNS, CDR2 SASEGT. V dropped 6 bases and J dropped 5 bases, with 13 bases sitting between them. The chain's CDR3 is CASRAIGVTEAFF. The CDR3 DNA follows: TGTGCCAGCAGGGCGATCGGGGTGACTGAAGCTTTCTTT.

CDR3 sequence reads: CASSHAGLAGGLGDEQFF. The CDR3 bases are TGTGCCAGCAGCCATGCGGGACTAGCGGGAGGCCTCGGTGATGAGCAGTTCTTC. V is TRBV3-1 and J is TRBJ2-1, with 15 positions matching TRBD2. Trimming removed 3 bases from V and 8 bases from J; junction bases left unmatched: 11. Germline assignment: CDR1 LGHDT and CDR2 YNNKEL (reference sequence). The CDR3 spans 18 residues.

DNA for the CDR3: TGTGCCAGCAGTTACTCGAGTGTAGGGACAGGGAGACTGGGAATGCGTTTCGAGCAGTACTTC. It is translated as CASSYSSVGTGRLGMRFEQYF. The J gene is TRBJ2-7, the V gene TRBV6-2 or TRBV6-3, with 9 nucleotides matching TRBD1. The CDR3 length is 21 residues. V lost 0 bases, J lost 6 bases, and 24 bases stayed unmatched. CDR1 MNHEY and CDR2 SVGEGT come from the germline V gene.

This clonotype occurred many times. The chain recombines TRBV7-6 with TRBJ2-2; the D gene is possibly TRBD2 (5 bases). V lost 1 base, J lost 4 bases, and 16 bases lay in between. Germline CDR1 is SGHVS and CDR2 is FNYEAQ. The length of the CDR3 is 17 residues. The CDR3 DNA reads as TGTGCCAGCAGCTTAGAGGTAGAAGCGGAGATCACCGGGGAGCTGTTTTTT. Amino acid sequence: CASSLEVEAEITGELFF.